The clone carrying this T cell receptor (beta chain) was seen a few times. Its specificity is unknown. The sample is drawn from a study of T cell repertoires in cytomegalovirus infection. Turning to the study itself: Public TCR beta signatures indicated both CMV infection and matching HLA type. Notes on the study in general: HLA-C-restricted CMV-specific TCR beta clonotypes were dominant in the ex vivo response. Based on cumulative public TCR beta family frequency, carriers of CMV plus the relevant HLA were identified.

A single record per CDR3 protein comes from TCRdb applying MiXCR to the reads. The data contain about 100,000 distinct CDR3 sequences, around a quarter of them singletons. This CDR3 comprises 14 residues. Germline V gene sequence: CDR1 DFQATT, CDR2 SNEGSKA (reference sequence). The germline V and J ends were trimmed by 3 bases and 0 bases, with 12 bases remaining between them. V usage is TRBV20-1 and J usage is TRBJ2-7; unclear D gene. This clonotype was sampled from a human donor in good health (CMV status not recorded). Some clones in this sample may be carry-over from other donors' samples. The specimen was CD8+ T cells from PBMCs. CDR3 nucleotides: TGCAGTGCTAGCTTCCTGGAGAGCTCCTACGAGCAGTACTTC. This sequence encodes CSASFLESSYEQYF.